This T cell receptor beta chain originates from a study of cytomegalovirus exposure and HLA in healthy donors. Regarding the study as a whole: The authors enumerated around 150 TCR beta chains as linked to cytomegalovirus. Association of a missense DCLRE1C variant with TCR beta V- and J-gene trimming was reported in a later analysis.

PCR used 60 Vbeta primers and 13 Jbeta primers. TCRdb's copy holds only in-frame clones and misses some; the assay was immunoSEQ multiplex PCR. The table shows 110,000 or so clones, with approximately 80% occurring only once. Of note for this clone: The antigen remains undetermined.

The source material was PBMCs. The source is a man in his forties in good health and CMV-seronegative.

The CDR3 region is CASILPGQKFLHYGYTF. The DNA for the CDR3 is TGTGCCAGCATCTTGCCGGGACAGAAATTTTTACACTATGGCTACACCTTC. This sequence joins TRBV13 and TRBJ1-2, with 7 bases fitting TRBD1. Germline V gene sequence: CDR1 PRHDT, CDR2 FYEKMQ (reference sequence). Trimming took 7 bases from V and 3 from J; bases not matched to a gene: 17. The CDR3 has 17 amino acids.